The 2 T cell receptor beta chains below come from one sample, sequenced in a study of cytomegalovirus exposure and HLA in healthy donors. This PCR relied on a set of 60 Vbeta primers and 13 Jbeta primers. Repertoires were generated with immunoSEQ multiplex PCR, while TCRdb's copy carries only in-frame clones and drops some. Of around 100,000 clones in the sample, around two thirds are singletons; the top ten hold 3.5% to 4%. The specimen was PBMCs. These receptors were collected from a man aged 25 to 40 in good health and CMV-seropositive.

The chain uses TRBV18 and TRBJ1-2; tentative D call: TRBD1 (6 bases). Per the germline V gene, CDR1 is KGHSH and CDR2 is LQKENI. V shed 6 bases and J shed 4 bases, with 15 bases lying between them. This CDR3 region has 14 residues. The chain's CDR3 is CASSQSDRLYGYTF. CDR3 DNA sequence: TGTGCCAGCTCGCAGAGCGACAGGCTCTATGGCTACACCTTC.

This CDR3 is CASSLAGPGNEQFF. The CDR3 coding sequence is TGTGCCAGCAGCTTAGCGGGCCCGGGGAATGAGCAGTTCTTC. The chain carries TRBV5-6 and TRBJ2-1; D possibly corresponds to TRBD2 (6 bases). Germline V gene data show CDR1 as SGHDT and CDR2 as YYEEEE. The CDR3 is 14 residues long. Trimming cost V 2 bases and J 7 bases, with 13 bases left between them.